The 15 T cell receptor beta chains presented below share a single source sample, sequenced in a study of cytomegalovirus exposure and HLA in healthy donors. Primers: 60 Vbeta forward and 13 Jbeta reverse. Produced via immunoSEQ multiplex PCR; TCRdb's table is partial and in-frame only. The table lists about 91,000 clones, more than 70% of them singletons. The sample consisted of PBMCs. These TCRs come from a male donor in good health and CMV-seropositive.

This clone was seen only a few times. V gene TRBV19 combines with J gene TRBJ1-1, with no clear D. The CDR3 consists of 14 residues. Per germline, CDR1 LNHDA and CDR2 SQIVND (reference sequence). The V end lost 0 bases, the J end lost 4 bases, and 9 bases lay between the germline ends. The CDR3 reads CASSIDLQITEAFF. The DNA of the CDR3 is TGTGCCAGTAGTATAGATTTACAGATCACTGAAGCTTTCTTT.

This clone has a handful of counts. Other DNA sequences in the same sample also yield this CDR3. The J gene is TRBJ2-7, the V gene TRBV9, with 8 bases lining up with TRBD1. V shed 3 bases and J 4 bases; nucleotides not matched to a gene: 3. Germline V gene data show CDR1 as SGDLS and CDR2 as YYNGEE. The CDR3 consists of 13 residues. The CDR3 coding sequence is TGTGCCAGCAGCGGGCAGGGGGCTTACGAGCAGTACTTC. As protein: CASSGQGAYEQYF.

CDR3 protein: CASSDRVSYNEQFF. In DNA form, the CDR3 reads TGTGCCAGTAGTGACCGGGTCTCCTACAATGAGCAGTTCTTC. V gene TRBV19 combines with J gene TRBJ2-1; D unclear. Per the germline V gene, CDR1 is LNHDA and CDR2 is SQIVND (reference sequence). With 5 bases removed from V and 0 bases from J, the gap between germline ends came to 8 bases. The CDR3 is 14 residues long.

This rearrangement joins TRBV7-9 to TRBJ2-1; possible D gene TRBD1, 5 bases. V gave up 4 bases and J gave up 6 bases, with 19 bases separating them. The CDR3 is 16 amino acids. Germline CDR1 SEHNR, CDR2 FQNEAQ (reference sequence). CDR3 DNA: TGTGCCAGCAGCTCCCTTGGGGCAGGGCCGGCCAATGAGCAGTTCTTC. It codes for CASSSLGAGPANEQFF.

This clone was seen a few times. This chain links TRBV4-1 with TRBJ2-3; tentative D call: TRBD1 (5 bases). Trimming took 1 base from V and 4 from J, leaving 12 bases between them. Germline V CDR1 and CDR2: MGHRA, YSYEKL. This CDR3 is 15 amino acids long. The CDR3 region is CASSQVRTGPDTQYF. CDR3 in DNA: TGCGCCAGCAGCCAAGTCAGAACAGGCCCAGATACGCAGTATTTT.

The chain uses TRBV19 and TRBJ2-2; 7 positions match TRBD1. From germline, CDR1 is LNHDA and CDR2 SQIVND (reference sequence). V trimming: 7 bases; J trimming: 4 bases; junction bases outside the gene matches: 9. This CDR3 is 15 amino acids long. The DNA of the CDR3 is TGTGCCAGTATGATGACAGGGTTTAGCACCGGGGAGCTGTTTTTT. Residues: CASMMTGFSTGELFF.

The chain joins TRBV19 to TRBJ2-7; 12 bases align to TRBD2. The CDR3 covers 15 residues. V was clipped by 6 bases and J by 5 bases; unmatched bases: 8. Germline CDR1 reads LNHDA; CDR2 reads SQIVND (reference sequence). DNA for the CDR3: TGTGCCAGTAGACCGACTAGCGGGAGTTTTAACGAGCAGTACTTC. Protein sequence: CASRPTSGSFNEQYF.

The V and J genes are TRBV25-1 and TRBJ2-2; no firm D call. Germline V gives CDR1 MGHDK, CDR2 SYGVNS. Trimming cost V 4 bases and J 7 bases, with 10 bases left between them. The CDR3 totals 13 residues. The CDR3 bases are TGTGCCAGCAGTGCATCCTACAGCGGGGAGCTGTTTTTT. This translates into CASSASYSGELFF.

This clone is a singleton in its sample. The chain combines TRBV5-1 with TRBJ2-5; no definite D call. The V gene lost 5 bases and the J gene lost 3 bases, with 11 bases spanning the gap. The germline CDR1 and CDR2 sequences are SGHRS and YFSETQ. CDR3 length: 13 amino acids. CDR3: CASSWYPEETQYF. CDR3 nucleotides: TGCGCCAGCAGTTGGTATCCGGAAGAGACCCAGTACTTC.

This chain links TRBV11-2 with TRBJ1-1; the D is unclear. This CDR3 contains 12 residues. V was trimmed by 5 bases and J by 2 bases, leaving 6 bases between them. Germline V gives CDR1 SGHAT, CDR2 FQNNGV. CDR3 loop: CASSQFNTEAFF. CDR3 coding DNA: TGTGCCAGCAGCCAATTTAACACTGAAGCTTTCTTT.

The chain combines TRBV15 with TRBJ1-2; possibly TRBD1 for D (5 bases). The germline V gene has CDR1 LNHNV and CDR2 YYDKDF (reference sequence). The CDR3 extends over 12 amino acids. V was trimmed by 8 bases and J by 4 bases, leaving 11 bases between them. The CDR3 DNA is TGTGCCACCGGCCACAGGATCTATGGCTACACCTTC. Amino acid sequence: CATGHRIYGYTF.

The J gene is TRBJ1-1, the V gene TRBV5-1; 7 positions agree with TRBD1. This CDR3 is 14 amino acids long. The germline gives CDR1 SGHRS, CDR2 YFSETQ. The V gene end was trimmed by 6 bases and the J gene end by 4 bases; junction bases not matched to a gene: 9. CDR3 DNA sequence: TGCGCCAGCAACCCAGGACAGGTAGGCACTGAAGCTTTCTTT. Encoded protein: CASNPGQVGTEAFF.

V gene TRBV7-9 combines with J gene TRBJ1-5; 9 bases match TRBD1. With V trimmed by 3 bases and J by 1 base, 4 bases remained unmatched. This CDR3 region has 16 residues. Per germline, CDR1 SEHNR and CDR2 FQNEAQ (reference sequence). The CDR3 DNA is TGTGCCAGCAGCTTTCCGGGACAGGGAAGCAATCAGCCCCAGCATTTT. Protein sequence: CASSFPGQGSNQPQHF. Complete variable domain (other parts from reference TRBV7-9 and TRBJ1-5): DTGVSQNPRHKITKRGQNVTFRCDPISEHNRLYWYRQTLGQGPEFLTYFQNEAQLEKSRLLSDRFSAERPKGSFSTLEIQRTEQGDSAMYLCASSFPGQGSNQPQHFGDGTRLSIL.

The rearrangement joins TRBV5-6 to TRBJ2-7; D ambiguous. Trimming removed 2 bases at V and 0 bases at J, with 21 bases between. This CDR3 is 18 amino acids long. The V gene's germline CDR1 is SGHDT and CDR2 YYEEEE. The CDR3 sequence: CASSFIGVTLTNSYEQYF. In nucleotides, the CDR3 is TGTGCCAGCAGCTTTATCGGCGTGACCCTAACTAACTCCTACGAGCAGTACTTC.

J is TRBJ1-5 and V is TRBV18; 7 nucleotides agree with TRBD1. The junction had 9 bases not matched to a gene; V was cut back by 1 base and J by 0 bases. The CDR3 is 18 amino acids. Germline values: CDR1 KGHSH, CDR2 LQKENI. CDR3 DNA: TGTGCCAGCTCACCACTCGGGCAGGGGGTAGGTAGCAATCAGCCCCAGCATTTT. Encoded protein: CASSPLGQGVGSNQPQHF.